This TCR beta chain appears in the sequencing data of a study of vaccination and CD4 T cells after COVID-19. Study conclusions and caveats: Spike mono-reactivity was evident in 304 of the 307 vaccine-specific clones derived from convalescent patients. This study had few convalescent patients and no early post-infection samples. Median SARS-CoV-2-reactive clonotype numbers went from approximately 21 to 38; this increase was not significant.

As to this clonotype: The antigen remains undetermined. Sequence at one end of the junction differs from germline and may be a read error.

Germline CDR1 and CDR2: DFQATT and SNEGSKA (reference sequence). The CDR3 spans 14 residues. Sequenced with the Oncomine TCR Beta short-read assay was DNA taken from cultured CD4+ T cells. Genomic DNA was isolated from CD4+ T cells that had been cultured. Using its own MiXCR run on the PCR reads, TCRdb lists one record per CDR3 protein. This table has around 19,000 distinct CDR3 sequences, about a third appearing once. Time point meaning: late sampling 161 to 241 days after vaccination in a few convalescent patients. Treatment indicated: approximately nine-day PBMC culture with coronavirus spike peptide pools or control peptides (ViraFEST assay).

This TCR derives from a human donor who had recovered from COVID-19. V is TRBV20-1 and J is TRBJ2-2; 10 bases fit TRBD2. The starting material was CD4+ T cells from blood, cultured in vitro, obtained about 7 months after SARS-CoV-2 vaccination. CDR3 nucleotide sequence: TGCGGTGCTAGTCCTAGCGGGAGTCCCGGGGAGCTGTTTTTT. It yields the protein CGASPSGSPGELFF.